These 30 T cell receptor beta chains were sequenced from one sample in a study of blood T cell repertoires in COVID-19 (dated by TCRdb to 2018 to 2020). The library was made by the immunoSEQ multiplex PCR assay. TCRdb took this table from immuneACCESS and kept in-frame rearrangements with V and J called. Such tables lack part of the clones; where checked against another copy, unresolved V genes explain under half of the gap, and the rest is unexplained. This sample has 650,000 to 800,000 clones in its table, and 85% to 90% of those were observed once. Clones ranked in the top ten supply 0.2% to 0.3% of the sample. Material: peripheral blood. The source is a woman between 18 and 30 years old with acute or convalescent COVID-19.

This clone has only one observation. The chain joins TRBV12-5 to TRBJ1-2; weak D call: TRBD1 (5 bases). The ends were cut back, 7 bases at V and 4 bases at J, with 19 bases in the middle. The germline gives CDR1 LGHNT, CDR2 FRNRAP. The CDR3 runs 15 residues. DNA for the CDR3: TGTGCTAGTGCTGAAACGGGAGGGGCATTCTATGGCTACACCTTC. Translation gives CASAETGGAFYGYTF.

The genes are TRBV5-6 and TRBJ2-7, with a possible D match to TRBD1 (6 bases). The CDR3 sequence is 15 residues long. V was trimmed by 4 bases and J by 7 bases, leaving 21 bases between them. From germline, CDR1 is SGHDT and CDR2 YYEEEE. CDR3 in amino acids: CASSPNRVPPGEQYF. CDR3 nucleotide sequence: TGTGCCAGCAGCCCCAACAGGGTTCCCCCGGGGGAGCAGTACTTC.

The chain joins TRBV19 to TRBJ1-2, with D possibly being TRBD1 (6 bases). Trimming removed 5 bases from V and 0 bases from J, with 10 bases in between. This CDR3 region has 14 residues. Germline-derived CDR1 and CDR2 are LNHDA and SQIVND (reference sequence). The CDR3 bases are TGTGCCAGTAGTCCCGACAGGTCTAACTATGGCTACACCTTC. Amino acid sequence: CASSPDRSNYGYTF.

The chain carries TRBV6-5 and TRBJ2-2; TRBD2 aligns across 8 bases. The J segment lost 8 bases and the V segment lost 6 bases, leaving 2 bases of the junction unmatched. The CDR3 runs to 12 residues. The V gene's germline CDR1 is MNHEY and CDR2 SVGAGI. CDR3 nucleotides: TGTGCCAGCAGGGGACTAGGGGGGGAGCTGTTTTTT. Translated: CASRGLGGELFF.

The chain couples TRBV3-1 (or the pseudogene TRBV3-2) to TRBJ1-4, with a weak D call TRBD1 (6 bases). This CDR3 region has 18 residues. CDR1 and CDR2 (germline): LGHDT, YNNKEL (reference sequence). Trimming removed 0 bases from V and 1 base from J, with 15 bases in between. DNA of the CDR3: TGTGCCAGCAGCCAAGATTCGAGGCAGGGGATAACTAATGAAAAACTGTTTTTT. Translated, it gives CASSQDSRQGITNEKLFF.

This rearrangement joins TRBV2 to TRBJ1-2; D gene ambiguous. The germline V gene has CDR1 SNHLY and CDR2 FYNNEI. The V and J ends lost 3 bases and 2 bases respectively, with 13 bases between them. This CDR3 contains 15 residues. This CDR3 reads CASSEEGTQNYGYTF. The CDR3 nucleotides are TGTGCCAGCAGTGAGGAGGGTACCCAGAACTATGGCTACACCTTC.

The chain uses TRBV7-2 and TRBJ1-4; 12 bases match TRBD1. This CDR3 comprises 15 residues. Unmatched junction bases numbered 4, after V lost 3 bases and J lost 8 bases. The germline V gene encodes CDR1 SGHTA and CDR2 FQGNSA. CDR3 sequence (DNA): TGTGCCAGCAGCTTGGGGGGACAGGGGGCGGAAAAACTGTTTTTT. Amino acid sequence: CASSLGGQGAEKLFF. The full variable domain, in which reference TRBV7-2 and TRBJ1-4 provide the parts outside the CDR3, is GAGVSQSPSNKVTEKGKDVELRCDPISGHTALYWYRQSLGQGLEFLIYFQGNSAPDKSGLPSDRFSAERTGGSVSTLTIQRTQQEDSAVYLCASSLGGQGAEKLFFGSGTQLSVL.

The rearrangement uses TRBV7-2 and TRBJ2-1; D might be TRBD2 (5 bases). Germline CDR1 reads SGHTA; CDR2 reads FQGNSA. V dropped 2 bases and J dropped 0 bases, with 11 bases sitting between them. The CDR3 loop spans 16 amino acids. CDR3 sequence: CASSLNAAGSYNEQFF. CDR3 sequence (DNA): TGTGCCAGCAGCTTAAACGCGGCGGGCTCCTACAATGAGCAGTTCTTC.

The gene calls are TRBV12-3 or TRBV12-4 and TRBJ1-6, with D possibly matching TRBD1 (5 bases). V lost 6 bases to trimming and J lost 9 bases, with 9 bases between them. This CDR3 region has 12 residues. CDR3 in amino acids: CASSWGGSPLHF. For the CDR3, the DNA is TGTGCCAGCAGCTGGGGGGGTTCACCCCTCCACTTT.

The V and J genes are TRBV24-1 and TRBJ1-1; 7 nucleotides match TRBD1. The CDR3 contains 14 residues. V lost 6 bases and J lost 6; bases outside the gene matches: 9. Germline lookup yields CDR1 KGHDR and CDR2 SFDVKD. CDR3 sequence: CATSLCRGMAEAFF. The CDR3 coding sequence is TGTGCCACCAGTCTTTGCAGGGGGATGGCTGAAGCTTTCTTT.

This chain joins TRBV28 and TRBJ2-1, with 8 positions matching TRBD2. The CDR3 runs to 14 residues. V shed 2 bases, J shed 7 bases, and the junction held 4 bases outside the gene matches. Germline V lookup: CDR1 MDHEN, CDR2 SYDVKM. The DNA for the CDR3 is TGTGCCAGCAGTTTAGCGGGGGGTTTAAATGAGCAGTTCTTC. Its protein is CASSLAGGLNEQFF.

V and J are TRBV30 and TRBJ1-2, with 7 bases that match TRBD1. The CDR3 consists of 14 residues. V lost 3 bases, J lost 0 bases, and 4 bases stayed unmatched. Germline-derived CDR1 and CDR2 are GTSNPN and SVGIG (reference sequence). Written as DNA, the CDR3 is TGTGCCTGGAGCGAAGACAGGGCTAACTATGGCTACACCTTC. As protein: CAWSEDRANYGYTF.

This chain links TRBV7-8 with TRBJ1-2; perhaps TRBD1 as D (5 bases). V gave up 5 bases and J gave up 4 bases, with 14 bases separating them. The CDR3 runs 14 residues. Germline loops: CDR1 SGHVS, CDR2 FQNEAQ. CDR3: CASSLRGYGYGYTF. The CDR3 DNA follows: TGTGCCAGCAGCCTTCGGGGGTACGGCTATGGCTACACCTTC.

The V gene is TRBV12-3 or TRBV12-4, the J gene TRBJ2-1, with D perhaps matching TRBD2 (5 bases). This CDR3 is 13 amino acids long. The V gene lost 5 bases and the J gene lost 13 bases, with 18 bases spanning the gap. The CDR3 nucleotides read TGTGCCAGCAGTAATAACATGGGATCTAGCCAGTTCTTC. Its protein is CASSNNMGSSQFF.

The chain recombines TRBV6-6 with TRBJ1-1; 7 nucleotides match TRBD1. The CDR3 contains 13 residues. With 6 bases clipped from V and 2 bases from J, the junction kept 3 bases outside the gene matches. The germline gives CDR1 MNHNY, CDR2 SVGAGI (reference sequence). The DNA of the CDR3 is TGTGCCAGCAGAGACAGGGTAAACACTGAAGCTTTCTTT. It translates to CASRDRVNTEAFF.

The V call is TRBV3-1 (or the pseudogene TRBV3-2), the J call TRBJ1-2, with D possibly matching TRBD1 (5 bases). This CDR3 has 15 amino acids. Germline-derived CDR1 and CDR2 are LGHDT and YNNKEL (reference sequence). V lost 4 bases to trimming and J lost 8 bases, with 20 bases between them. CDR3 DNA: TGTGCCAGCAGCCTCCCCGGACGGGGGACGGAGGGCTACACCTTC. Protein product: CASSLPGRGTEGYTF.

This clone was seen only a few times. The rearrangement uses TRBV27 and TRBJ1-5; 11 positions match TRBD1. CDR1 is MNHEY and CDR2 is SMNVEV in the germline V gene (reference sequence). This CDR3 comprises 14 residues. V was clipped by 7 bases and J by 9 bases; unmatched bases: 8. CDR3 DNA sequence: TGTGCCAGCACCCCGGGACAGGGGGTGGGGCCCCAGCATTTT. Translation gives CASTPGQGVGPQHF.

The V and J genes are TRBV5-6 and TRBJ1-1; 8 nucleotides match TRBD1. CDR1 and CDR2 (germline): SGHDT, YYEEEE. The J segment lost 4 bases and the V segment lost 0 bases, leaving 5 bases of the junction unmatched. The CDR3 spans 15 residues. CDR3 residues: CASSLAGGGGTEAFF. The DNA of the CDR3 is TGTGCCAGCAGCTTGGCAGGGGGCGGGGGCACTGAAGCTTTCTTT.

The chain combines TRBV5-4 with TRBJ2-3, with 8 bases aligning to TRBD1. With V trimmed by 2 bases and J by 5 bases, 4 bases remained unmatched. CDR3 length: 14 residues. Germline V lookup: CDR1 SGHNT, CDR2 YYREEE (reference sequence). The CDR3 protein is CASSLAGGLDTQYF. The CDR3 DNA is TGTGCCAGCAGCTTAGCAGGGGGCTTAGATACGCAGTATTTT. The entire variable domain, with the rest obtained from reference TRBV5-4 and TRBJ2-3, is as follows: ETGVTQSPTHLIKTRGQQVTLRCSSQSGHNTVSWYQQALGQGPQFIFQYYREEENGRGNFPPRFSGLQFPNYSSELNVNALELDDSALYLCASSLAGGLDTQYFGPGTRLTVL.

The chain employs TRBV6-2 or TRBV6-3 and TRBJ2-2; 7 nucleotides align to TRBD2. Germline CDR1 is MNHEY and CDR2 is SVGEGT. The trim removed 6 bases at V and 7 bases at J, leaving 17 bases unmatched. There are 17 residues in the CDR3. The CDR3 here is CASSHPTSRKGVGELFF. The DNA for the CDR3 is TGTGCCAGCAGCCACCCGACTAGCCGAAAAGGTGTCGGGGAGCTGTTTTTT.

The chain employs TRBV13 and TRBJ2-7; the D gene is possibly TRBD2 (5 bases). V gave up 0 bases and J gave up 7 bases, with 10 bases separating them. This CDR3 comprises 13 residues. Germline V gene lookup returns CDR1 PRHDT and CDR2 FYEKMQ (reference sequence). CDR3 region: CASSLGTMYEQYF. The CDR3 DNA is TGTGCCAGCAGCTTAGGGACTATGTATGAGCAGTACTTC.

The chain couples TRBV24-1 to TRBJ1-2, with a tentative D call TRBD1 (5 bases). Trimming removed 0 bases at V and 4 bases at J, with 14 bases between. CDR3 length equals 16 residues. Germline loops: CDR1 KGHDR, CDR2 SFDVKD. CDR3 bases: TGTGCCACCAGTGATTTGGTCAGGCAGGGAGGCTATGGCTACACCTTC. This translates into CATSDLVRQGGYGYTF.

The chain uses TRBV5-6 and TRBJ2-2, with 11 bases that match TRBD1. The germline V gene has CDR1 SGHDT and CDR2 YYEEEE. The J segment lost 3 bases and the V segment lost 2 bases, leaving 3 bases of the junction unmatched. CDR3 length: 16 residues. CDR3 loop: CASSLRDRGYTGELFF. CDR3 sequence (DNA): TGTGCCAGCAGCTTACGGGACAGGGGGTACACCGGGGAGCTGTTTTTT.

The table lists this clone with a count of one. The J gene is TRBJ2-1, the V gene TRBV2; no definite D call. Germline V CDR1 and CDR2: SNHLY, FYNNEI. Trimming removed 0 bases from V and 10 bases from J, with 10 bases in between. The CDR3 contains 13 residues. In DNA, the CDR3 is TGTGCCAGCAGTGAAGCCGGGTTCTGGGAGCAGTTCTTC. Its translation: CASSEAGFWEQFF.

The chain carries TRBV19 and TRBJ2-7; D call uncertain. The germline gives CDR1 LNHDA, CDR2 SQIVND (reference sequence). The CDR3 is 14 residues long. Trimming left V 1 base short and J 6 bases short, with 13 bases between. CDR3 nucleotide sequence: TGTGCCAGTAGTATAGTATGGCCTCCCCGCGAGCAGTACTTC. It translates to CASSIVWPPREQYF. The whole variable domain, filled in from reference TRBV19 and TRBJ2-7, reads DGGITQSPKYLFRKEGQNVTLSCEQNLNHDAMYWYRQDPGQGLRLIYYSQIVNDFQKGDIAEGYSVSREKKESFPLTVTSAQKNPTAFYLCASSIVWPPREQYFGPGTRLTVT.

V is TRBV15 and J is TRBJ1-1, with 7 bases matching TRBD1. Unmatched junction bases numbered 2, after V lost 0 bases and J lost 1 base. From germline, CDR1 is LNHNV and CDR2 YYDKDF (reference sequence). This CDR3 is built from 15 residues. Written as DNA, the CDR3 is TGTGCCACCAGCAGAGATAGGACAGGGAACACTGAAGCTTTCTTT. Translation: CATSRDRTGNTEAFF.

The J gene is TRBJ2-3, the V gene TRBV30, with TRBD1 matching 9 bases. The CDR3 is made up of 15 amino acids. Germline-derived CDR1 and CDR2 are GTSNPN and SVGIG (reference sequence). Trimming at V came to 2 bases and at J to 4 bases, leaving 7 bases not matched to a gene. CDR3 residues: CAWSFRDREPDTQYF. The CDR3 bases are TGTGCCTGGAGTTTCCGGGACAGGGAACCAGATACGCAGTATTTT.

The V and J genes are TRBV4-1 and TRBJ2-7; no clear D gene. Trimming cost V 0 bases and J 3 bases, with 3 bases left between them. CDR1 and CDR2 (germline): MGHRA, YSYEKL. The CDR3 sequence is 12 residues long. The CDR3 loop is CASSQDSYEQYF. For the CDR3, the DNA is TGCGCCAGCAGCCAAGACAGCTACGAGCAGTACTTC.

The V gene is TRBV4-1, the J gene TRBJ1-2, with a weak D call TRBD1 (5 bases). V was trimmed by 4 bases and J by 3 bases, leaving 15 bases between them. Looked up from germline, CDR1 is MGHRA and CDR2 is YSYEKL. The CDR3 is 15 amino acids. CDR3 loop: CASSLLRGADYGYTF. The CDR3 bases are TGCGCCAGCAGCCTTCTTAGGGGCGCTGACTATGGCTACACCTTC.

This chain connects TRBV7-3 to TRBJ2-3; TRBD2 agrees at 14 bases. CDR1 is SGHTA, CDR2 FQGTGA, per germline. Trimming cost V 4 bases and J 0 bases; bases outside gene matches: 6. This CDR3 spans 18 amino acids. Written as DNA, the CDR3 is TGTGCCAGCAGCTCTGGACTAGCGGGGGGTCCTAGCACAGATACGCAGTATTTT. Translating gives CASSSGLAGGPSTDTQYF.